The T cell receptor (beta chain) under discussion was sequenced for a study of blood T cell repertoires in COVID-19. Study-level information: T cells, B-cell-depleted T cells, or PBMCs supplied cDNA or gDNA.

Per the germline V gene, CDR1 is GTSNPN and CDR2 is SVGIG (reference sequence). The trim removed 2 bases at V and 2 bases at J, leaving 2 bases unmatched. The CDR3 runs to 14 residues. Researchers sorted participants into cohorts using their self-reported clinical history. Only in-frame clones appear in the TCRdb table, and some are missing; sequencing was by immunoSEQ multiplex PCR. The data hold 200,000 to 250,000 clones, with around nine tenths observed a single time. This receptor was obtained from a woman aged 50 to 60 with acute COVID-19. This sequence joins TRBV30 and TRBJ1-2; TRBD1 matches 10 bases. The sequenced material came from PBMCs or T cells enriched from blood (not recorded which). The CDR3 DNA reads TGTGCCTGGAGTCTGGACAGGGGGAACTATGGCTACACCTTC. Protein product: CAWSLDRGNYGYTF.